This T cell receptor beta chain originates from a study of blood T cells in healthy people across ages. Overall study context: About one barcoded TCR beta cDNA was captured per two T cells.

V was clipped by 4 bases and J by 5 bases; unmatched bases: 13. The germline gives CDR1 MGHRA, CDR2 YSYEKL. The CDR3 sequence is 17 residues long. Next came a second PCR, run for about 6 to 12 cycles, which used a sample-barcoded 5' primer along with a J-beta primer mix. One entry per CDR3 protein, called by TCRdb with MiXCR from the 5' RACE reads. The data show some 800,000 distinct CDR3 sequences, with roughly 25% seen just once and under 4% held by the top ten. Turning to this clonotype: Its antigen remains unidentified.

General observations from the study: Fewer expanded clones and more diversity marked long-lived versus aged donors. Across the age range, TCR beta diversity per million T cells fell in a roughly linear way.

The same specimen was also included in a second study, on T cells of mothers and their children.

The sample taken for sequencing was blood. This chain uses TRBV4-1 with TRBJ2-5; the match to TRBD1 covers 10 bases. This TCR was sampled from a boy younger than 18 in good health. CDR3 loop: CASSPIDRGLMGETQYF. In nucleotides, the CDR3 is TGCGCCAGCAGCCCAATAGACAGGGGGCTAATGGGGGAGACCCAGTACTTC.